Sequencing of this T cell receptor (beta chain) was carried out in a study of blood T cell repertoires in COVID-19. Study context: Spain, Italy and the United States supplied samples that represented acute and convalescent COVID-19. PBMCs, B-cell-depleted T cells, or T cells were the source of the cDNA or gDNA that made up the material.

Original handling: Using reference gene primer amplification, nucleated cell counts were estimated. Sequencing used immunoSEQ multiplex PCR; TCRdb keeps in-frame clones, though not all of them. From that table come the V and J calls and clone size; the DNA was used to work out D and trimming. The sample shows about 51,000 clones, around 83% of them seen only once. J gave up 9 bases and V 4 bases, and 9 bases lay outside the gene matches. Germline lookup yields CDR1 SGHTA and CDR2 FQGNSA. CDR3 length: 15 residues. Specimen: peripheral blood. The chain uses TRBV7-2 and TRBJ2-5, with TRBD2 identical over 12 bases. The TCR sequence derives from a man older than 75 with active COVID-19. The CDR3 nucleotides are TGTGCCAGCAGCTCACGACTAGCGGGAGCCGAGGCCCAGTACTTC. Amino acids: CASSSRLAGAEAQYF.